This T cell receptor (beta chain) came from a study of molecular identifiers for immune sequencing clone quantification. General study findings and limits: The study found clones above 20 RNA copies held over 97% of effector molecules and under 1% in naive cells.

From the PCR reads, TCRdb called clonotypes with MiXCR, one entry per CDR3 protein. The sample lists 70,000 to 95,000 distinct CDR3 sequences, 15% to 20% seen once, with around 0.88% in the top ten. Note on this clonotype: Its antigen is not known.

The germline V gene has CDR1 SGDLS and CDR2 YYNGEE. This CDR3 contains 16 residues. V was pared by 3 bases and J by 0 bases, with 2 bases of the junction left unmatched. Material for sequencing was naive CD8+ T cells from blood, with Jurkat cell RNA spiked in. Specified subset: FACS-sorted CD8+CD4-CCR7+CD45RA+ naive T cells. V and J are TRBV9 and TRBJ1-6; 8 bases line up with TRBD1. This sequence was found in a human donor in good health. Some libraries in this study had Jurkat cell RNA spiked in. Written as DNA, the CDR3 is TGTGCCAGCAGCGAAACAGGGGGCTCCTATAATTCACCCCTCCACTTT. It translates to CASSETGGSYNSPLHF.